The 20 T cell receptor beta chains below come from one sample, sequenced in a study of CXCR3-negative and CXCR3-positive naive CD8 T cells. All TRB cDNA libraries came from 5' RACE performed with UMI labels. TCRdb derives one entry per CDR3 protein from the 5' RACE reads, leaving out DNA. Recorded for this sample: about 39,000 distinct CDR3 sequences. Sequencing was carried out using memory CD8+ T cells from blood. These receptors originate from a human donor in good health. Some clones in this sample may be carry-over from other donors' samples.

V gene TRBV4-1 combines with J gene TRBJ1-2; TCRdb gives TRBD1 as the D gene, but with no DNA this cannot be confirmed. Per the germline V gene, CDR1 is MGHRA and CDR2 is YSYEKL. The CDR3 is 14 amino acids. CDR3 loop: CASSQHRGVNGYTF.

The chain couples TRBV14 to TRBJ2-1; the D call from TCRdb, TRBD1, cannot be confirmed without DNA. The V gene's germline CDR1 is SGHDN and CDR2 FVKESK. This CDR3 has 16 amino acids. CDR3 amino acids: CASSQDRGQGYNEQFF. Full variable domain (remainder filled in from reference TRBV14 and TRBJ2-1): EAGVTQFPSHSVIEKGQTVTLRCDPISGHDNLYWYRRVMGKEIKFLLHFVKESKQDESGMPNNRFLAERTGGTYSTLKVQPAELEDSGVYFCASSQDRGQGYNEQFFGPGTRLTVL.

V is TRBV2 and J is TRBJ2-1; lacking DNA, the TRBD1 call made by TCRdb goes unchecked. The V gene's germline CDR1 is SNHLY and CDR2 FYNNEI. This CDR3 region has 14 residues. CDR3 protein: CASRPGGGPNEQFF.

The CDR3 reads CAALRGRGTDTQYF. This chain links TRBV28 with TRBJ2-3; the D call from TCRdb, TRBD2, cannot be confirmed without DNA. This CDR3 is 14 amino acids long. Germline V gene data show CDR1 as MDHEN and CDR2 as SYDVKM.

This chain connects TRBV5-1 to TRBJ1-5; checking the TCRdb D call of TRBD1 is not possible without DNA. The CDR3 runs to 16 residues. The germline V gene encodes CDR1 SGHRS and CDR2 YFSETQ. The CDR3 spells CASSLDGLGGYQPQHF.

The chain couples TRBV2 to TRBJ1-2; there is no DNA to check the TCRdb D call of TRBD1. This CDR3 has 16 residues. CDR1 is SNHLY, CDR2 FYNNEI, per germline. The CDR3 sequence is CASSDQDIIVNYGYTF.

J is TRBJ1-5 and V is TRBV20-1; TCRdb calls TRBD1, which cannot be checked without DNA. The CDR3 is 14 residues long. Germline CDR1 and CDR2: DFQATT and SNEGSKA (reference sequence). Here the CDR3 reads CSAPSRDTNQPQHF.

The chain joins TRBV27 to TRBJ2-7; TCRdb selects TRBD1, and the lack of DNA leaves this call unchecked. The V gene's germline CDR1 is MNHEY and CDR2 SMNVEV (reference sequence). The CDR3 is 12 residues long. The CDR3 spells CASRTGFYEQYF.

The genes are TRBV6-5 and TRBJ2-1. CDR1 and CDR2 (germline): MNHEY, SVGAGI. This CDR3 has 14 residues. The CDR3 loop is CASSYSSAYNEQFF.

The chain has TRBV12-3 or TRBV12-4 and TRBJ1-5; lacking DNA, the TRBD1 call made by TCRdb goes unchecked. CDR3 size: 16 residues. CDR3: CASSFPDRKSNQPQHF.

The chain uses TRBV7-9 and TRBJ2-7; the D call of TRBD1 rests on TCRdb alone, since no DNA is present to check it. Germline V gene sequence: CDR1 SEHNR, CDR2 FQNEAQ (reference sequence). The CDR3 spans 14 residues. The CDR3 protein is CASSLFGGTYEQYF.

V usage is TRBV27 and J usage is TRBJ1-1; TCRdb calls TRBD1, which cannot be checked without DNA. Per the germline V gene, CDR1 is MNHEY and CDR2 is SMNVEV (reference sequence). The CDR3 spans 14 residues. This CDR3 reads CASSPRQGDTEAFF.

The gene calls are TRBV6-6 and TRBJ1-5; TCRdb designates TRBD1, a call that cannot be tested without DNA. Germline values: CDR1 MNHNY, CDR2 SVGAGI (reference sequence). The CDR3 length is 16 residues. The CDR3 loop reads CASSFPSRQGVQPQHF.

This chain joins TRBV29-1 and TRBJ2-1; the TCRdb call, TRBD1, lacks DNA for checking. The CDR3 length is 14 residues. Germline lookup yields CDR1 SQVTM and CDR2 ANQGSEA. CDR3 residues: CSVEGEPIQIEQFF.

This chain joins TRBV29-1 and TRBJ2-7; TCRdb selects TRBD1, and the lack of DNA leaves this call unchecked. The CDR3 loop spans 14 amino acids. Germline V gives CDR1 SQVTM, CDR2 ANQGSEA. The CDR3 spells CSVEVTEGEYEQYF.

This rearrangement joins TRBV6-2 or TRBV6-3 to TRBJ2-5; checking the TCRdb D call of TRBD2 is not possible without DNA. The V gene's germline CDR1 is MNHEY and CDR2 SVGEGT. The CDR3 extends over 17 amino acids. The CDR3 sequence is CASSYGASGGPGETQYF.

The chain joins TRBV6-4 to TRBJ2-1; TCRdb returns TRBD2, unconfirmable since there is no DNA. Per germline, CDR1 MRHNA and CDR2 SNTAGT. This CDR3 region has 14 residues. CDR3 residues: CASSEAGGYNEQFF.

V gene TRBV29-1 combines with J gene TRBJ2-3. This CDR3 contains 12 residues. Germline loops: CDR1 SQVTM, CDR2 ANQGSEA. The CDR3 loop reads CSRTDFTDTQYF.

J is TRBJ1-1 and V is TRBV10-3; the D call of TRBD1 rests on TCRdb alone, since no DNA is present to check it. Germline V gene lookup returns CDR1 ENHRY and CDR2 SYGVKD. The CDR3 has 13 residues. The CDR3 sequence is CAIRTGGSTEAFF.

The chain recombines TRBV29-1 with TRBJ2-4. The CDR3 contains 14 residues. Germline loops: CDR1 SQVTM, CDR2 ANQGSEA. The CDR3 spells CSVVGVLAKNIQYF.